This entry lists 22 T cell receptor beta chains sequenced from one sample in a study of T cell responses to AZD1222 COVID-19 vaccine. The data were produced by immunoSEQ multiplex PCR, yet TCRdb's version contains in-frame clones alone and is incomplete. The sample includes 100,000 or so clones, 90% seen only once; the top ten take 1% to 1.5%. The specimen was peripheral blood, collected on day 0 of AZD1222 vaccination. These receptors all come from an adult in good health.

The chain is built from TRBV30 and TRBJ1-2; 7 bases are shared with TRBD1. J lost 4 bases, V lost 5 bases, and 10 bases had no gene match. The germline gives CDR1 GTSNPN, CDR2 SVGIG (reference sequence). The CDR3 contains 14 residues. As DNA, the CDR3 is TGTGCCTGGGAGACCACAGGGGAGGGCTATGGCTACACCTTC. Amino acids: CAWETTGEGYGYTF. Variable domain in full (rest from reference TRBV30 and TRBJ1-2): SQTIHQWPATLVQPVGSPLSLECTVEGTSNPNLYWYRQAAGRGLQLLFYSVGIGQISSEVPQNLSASRPQDRQFILSSKKLLLSDSGFYLCAWETTGEGYGYTFGSGTRLTVV.

The chain is built from TRBV6-1 and TRBJ2-7, with 10 bases identical to TRBD1. Germline V gives CDR1 MNHNS, CDR2 SASEGT. The CDR3 spans 16 residues. After removal of 4 bases from V and 5 bases from J, the junction contained 11 bases not matched to a gene. CDR3 in amino acids: CASSGRTGTGANEQYF. In DNA form, the CDR3 reads TGTGCCAGCAGTGGACGGACCGGGACAGGGGCCAACGAGCAGTACTTC.

The rearrangement uses TRBV4-1 and TRBJ1-1; a possible D gene is TRBD1 (6 bases). The CDR3 is 16 amino acids. V was clipped by 2 bases and J by 1 base, with 14 bases between them. CDR1 is MGHRA, CDR2 YSYEKL, per germline. The CDR3 loop is CASSQTGGTQNTEAFF. The CDR3 DNA is TGCGCCAGCAGCCAAACGGGGGGCACCCAGAACACTGAAGCTTTCTTT.

The chain uses TRBV2 and TRBJ2-7; 7 nucleotides match TRBD1. The germline gives CDR1 SNHLY, CDR2 FYNNEI. The junction had 5 bases not matched to a gene; V was cut back by 6 bases and J by 0 bases. The length of the CDR3 is 14 residues. The CDR3 bases are TGTGCCAGCAGCAGACAGGGCAGCTCCTACGAGCAGTACTTC. This encodes CASSRQGSSYEQYF.

The chain has TRBV5-1 and TRBJ1-1; D might be TRBD1 (6 bases). V was trimmed by 2 bases and J by 7 bases, leaving 27 bases between them. Per the germline V gene, CDR1 is SGHRS and CDR2 is YFSETQ. This CDR3 has 18 amino acids. The CDR3 spells CASSFSIPNLQGGGEAFF. CDR3 DNA sequence: TGCGCCAGCAGCTTCTCAATTCCAAACTTACAGGGCGGGGGTGAAGCTTTCTTT.

This sequence joins TRBV5-1 and TRBJ2-3; 7 bases fit TRBD1. Trimming removed 1 base from V and 6 bases from J; junction bases left unmatched: 2. There are 13 residues in the CDR3. Germline-derived CDR1 and CDR2 are SGHRS and YFSETQ. CDR3 coding DNA: TGCGCCAGCAGCTTGCAGGGGGACGATACGCAGTATTTT. Encoded protein: CASSLQGDDTQYF.

The V and J genes are TRBV29-1 and TRBJ1-1; 11 nucleotides line up with TRBD1. V lost 7 bases to trimming and J lost 2 bases; unmatched junction nucleotides: 3. Per the germline V gene, CDR1 is SQVTM and CDR2 is ANQGSEA. The CDR3 sequence is 13 residues long. The DNA for the CDR3 is TGCAGCGCCCGGACAGGGGGCAACACTGAAGCTTTCTTT. Protein product: CSARTGGNTEAFF.

DNA of the CDR3: TGTGCCAGCAGTGATGGACAGGGGCGAGAGACCCAGTACTTC. Its translation: CASSDGQGRETQYF. This sequence joins TRBV25-1 and TRBJ2-5; 9 nucleotides align to TRBD1. This CDR3 is built from 14 residues. With 3 bases clipped from V and 4 bases from J, the junction kept 3 bases outside the gene matches. The germline V gene encodes CDR1 MGHDK and CDR2 SYGVNS.

The V call is TRBV28, the J call TRBJ1-5; possible D gene TRBD1, 5 bases. Germline CDR1 reads MDHEN; CDR2 reads SYDVKM. V was clipped by 3 bases and J by 6 bases, with 12 bases between them. This CDR3 region has 14 residues. In DNA, the CDR3 is TGTGCCAGCAGTTTCAATAGGGGAGGTCAGCCCCAGCATTTT. Protein sequence: CASSFNRGGQPQHF. Using reference TRBV28 and TRBJ1-5 for the parts outside the CDR3, the full variable domain is DVKVTQSSRYLVKRTGEKVFLECVQDMDHENMFWYRQDPGLGLRLIYFSYDVKMKEKGDIPEGYSVSREKKERFSLILESASTNQTSMYLCASSFNRGGQPQHFGDGTRLSIL.

The chain carries TRBV19 and TRBJ2-6, with 9 bases matching TRBD1. V lost 3 bases, J lost 0 bases, and 6 bases stayed unmatched. This CDR3 is 18 amino acids long. CDR1 and CDR2 (germline): LNHDA, SQIVND (reference sequence). As DNA, the CDR3 is TGTGCCAGTAGTATGTGGGGGACAGGGCACTCTGGGGCCAACGTCCTGACTTTC. The encoded protein is CASSMWGTGHSGANVLTF.

This clone occurred once. CDR3: CASSTGIGNQPQHF. The CDR3 nucleotides are TGTGCCAGCAGTACAGGGATTGGCAATCAGCCCCAGCATTTT. This rearrangement joins TRBV6-5 to TRBJ1-5; TRBD1 is a possible D gene (6 bases). The CDR3 is 14 amino acids. Deletions cut 5 bases from V and 2 bases from J, with 10 bases between. In germline, CDR1 is MNHEY, CDR2 SVGAGI.

J is TRBJ1-4 and V is TRBV7-9; no reliable D call. The V gene's germline CDR1 is SEHNR and CDR2 FQNEAQ (reference sequence). This CDR3 contains 14 residues. Trimming stripped 5 bases from V and 6 bases from J, with 13 bases between. As DNA, the CDR3 is TGTGCCAGCAGCCTAAGCGGATCTGATGAAAAACTGTTTTTT. Amino acids: CASSLSGSDEKLFF.

V is TRBV4-1 and J is TRBJ1-1; D unclear. Trimming left V 2 bases short and J 0 bases short, with 4 bases between. Germline V gene data show CDR1 as MGHRA and CDR2 as YSYEKL. CDR3 length equals 13 residues. The CDR3 sequence is CASSQSVNTEAFF. CDR3 DNA sequence: TGCGCCAGCAGCCAATCAGTGAACACTGAAGCTTTCTTT.

The chain employs TRBV5-5 and TRBJ2-5; D perhaps matches TRBD1 (6 bases). Looked up from germline, CDR1 is SGHKS and CDR2 is YYEKEE (reference sequence). V was clipped by 4 bases and J by 4 bases, with 11 bases between them. This CDR3 has 13 residues. The CDR3 spells CASSTGTLETQYF. The CDR3, as DNA: TGTGCCAGCAGCACCGGGACATTAGAGACCCAGTACTTC.

The chain uses TRBV2 and TRBJ2-3, with 8 bases that match TRBD2. Germline V gene lookup returns CDR1 SNHLY and CDR2 FYNNEI. V was pared by 1 base and J by 2 bases, with 2 bases of the junction left unmatched. This CDR3 has 15 amino acids. DNA of the CDR3: TGTGCCAGCAGTGAAGGCGGGGGGCTCACAGATACGCAGTATTTT. It encodes CASSEGGGLTDTQYF. The variable domain in full, completed from reference TRBV2 and TRBJ2-3, reads EPEVTQTPSHQVTQMGQEVILRCVPISNHLYFYWYRQILGQKVEFLVSFYNNEISEKSEIFDDQFSVERPDGSNFTLKIRSTKLEDSAMYFCASSEGGGLTDTQYFGPGTRLTVL.

This sequence joins TRBV6-6 and TRBJ1-3; D remains ambiguous. This CDR3 comprises 13 residues. The germline gives CDR1 MNHNY, CDR2 SVGAGI (reference sequence). Trimming left V 5 bases short and J 4 bases short, with 9 bases between. CDR3 protein: CASSPGMGNTIYF. CDR3 in DNA: TGTGCCAGCAGTCCAGGCATGGGAAACACCATATATTTT.

This clone was seen a few times. The genes are TRBV5-1 and TRBJ2-1, with D tentatively TRBD1 or TRBD2 (5 bases each). Trimming took 6 bases from V and 0 from J, leaving 10 bases between them. Germline V gives CDR1 SGHRS, CDR2 YFSETQ. The CDR3 consists of 14 residues. The CDR3 region has the DNA TGCGCCAGCACCTCAGGGAGCTCCTACAATGAGCAGTTCTTC. Its translation: CASTSGSSYNEQFF.

The chain combines TRBV2 with TRBJ2-3, with D perhaps matching TRBD2 (6 bases). CDR3 length: 14 amino acids. CDR1 and CDR2 from the germline V gene are SNHLY and FYNNEI. Trimming left V 6 bases short and J 5 bases short, with 15 bases between. The CDR3 sequence: CASRTRLDGDTQYF. CDR3 sequence (DNA): TGTGCCAGCAGAACCAGACTAGATGGAGATACGCAGTATTTT.

Details on this clone: Other DNA sequences from this sample encode an identical CDR3 as well. V usage is TRBV4-1 and J usage is TRBJ1-5; tentative D call: TRBD1 (5 bases). Trimming took 3 bases from V and 4 from J, leaving 13 bases between them. CDR1 is MGHRA and CDR2 is YSYEKL in the germline V gene. This CDR3 contains 15 residues. CDR3 nucleotide sequence: TGCGCCAGCAGCCACCTTCAGGGTGGGAATCAGCCCCAGCATTTT. It specifies CASSHLQGGNQPQHF.

This clone came up a few times. This chain links TRBV27 with TRBJ1-2; 7 bases map to TRBD1. Germline assignment: CDR1 MNHEY and CDR2 SMNVEV (reference sequence). The length of the CDR3 is 12 residues. Losses at the gene ends were 6 bases for V and 7 bases for J; bases not matched to a gene: 5. CDR3 residues: CASRRGQGGYTF. The CDR3 DNA reads TGTGCCAGCAGGAGGGGGCAAGGTGGCTACACCTTC.

The chain combines TRBV7-6 with TRBJ1-1; D remains ambiguous. The CDR3 contains 15 residues. CDR1 SGHVS and CDR2 FNYEAQ come from the germline V gene. The V and J ends lost 0 bases and 3 bases respectively, with 11 bases between them. The DNA for the CDR3 is TGTGCCAGCAGCTTAGCATTCGGGAGGGACACTGAAGCTTTCTTT. Translated: CASSLAFGRDTEAFF.

J is TRBJ2-7 and V is TRBV6-5; D ambiguous. This CDR3 has 15 residues. Germline assignment: CDR1 MNHEY and CDR2 SVGAGI. V was cut by 0 bases and J by 2 bases, with 11 bases left in between. CDR3: CASSYSSAFAYEQYF. CDR3 in DNA: TGTGCCAGCAGTTACTCGAGTGCCTTTGCCTACGAGCAGTACTTC.